The TCR beta chain under discussion was sequenced for a study of T cells in Graves' hyperthyroidism and ophthalmopathy. Germline V CDR1 and CDR2: SGDLS, YYNGEE. The CDR3 consists of 16 residues. V shed 4 bases and J 4 bases; nucleotides not matched to a gene: 9. RNA transcripts yielded amplified TCR beta CDR3 regions. First-round RT-PCR with HTBI primers amplified the TCR CDR3 region. MiXCR, applied by TCRdb to the multiplex PCR reads, yields one record per CDR3 protein. The sample consists of about 540,000 distinct CDR3 sequences, 40% to 55% of them appearing once. The sequenced material came from peripheral blood or thyroid tissue (not recorded which). This chain uses TRBV9 with TRBJ2-5; TRBD2 matches 11 bases. The clonotype was recovered from a woman under 30 with Graves' hyperthyroidism. The CDR3 reads CASSQDQTSGIETQYF. The CDR3 DNA reads TGTGCCAGCAGCCAAGACCAGACTAGCGGGATAGAGACCCAGTACTTC.